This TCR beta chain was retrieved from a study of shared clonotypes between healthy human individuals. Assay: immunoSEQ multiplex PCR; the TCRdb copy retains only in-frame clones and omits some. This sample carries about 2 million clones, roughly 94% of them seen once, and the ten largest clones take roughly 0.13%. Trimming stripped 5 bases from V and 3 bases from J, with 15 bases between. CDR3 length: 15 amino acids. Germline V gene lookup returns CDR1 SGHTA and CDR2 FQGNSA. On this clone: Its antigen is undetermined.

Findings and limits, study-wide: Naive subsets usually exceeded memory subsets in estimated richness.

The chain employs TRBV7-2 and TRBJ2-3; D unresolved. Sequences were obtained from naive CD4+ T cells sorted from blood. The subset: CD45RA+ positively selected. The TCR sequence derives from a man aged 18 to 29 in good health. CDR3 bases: TGTGCCAGCAGCCCAAACCCGTTGGGAACAGATACGCAGTATTTT. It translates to CASSPNPLGTDTQYF.